One sample yielded the 20 T cell receptor beta chains listed below, sequenced in a study of T cell repertoires in cytomegalovirus infection. TCRdb reprocessed the reads via MiXCR and lists one record per CDR3 protein. The sample consists of about 210,000 distinct CDR3 sequences, roughly 6.5% of them appearing once. Sequenced input: PBMCs. The receptors were gathered from a human donor in good health (CMV status not recorded). Some clones in this sample may be carry-over from other donors' samples.

This clonotype was picked up many times. The CDR3 coding sequence is TGCAGTGCTAGAGGGGGGGGAAATCAGCCCCAGCATTTT. It specifies CSARGGGNQPQHF. V and J are TRBV20-1 and TRBJ1-5, with TRBD1 as a possible D gene (5 bases). This CDR3 contains 13 residues. CDR1 is DFQATT and CDR2 is SNEGSKA in the germline V gene (reference sequence). V lost 1 base to trimming and J lost 4 bases, with 8 bases between them.

The chain links TRBV5-1 to TRBJ2-1; 7 bases map to TRBD2. Trimming at V came to 4 bases and at J to 8 bases, leaving 12 bases not matched to a gene. The CDR3 has 15 amino acids. Germline assignment: CDR1 SGHRS and CDR2 YFSETQ. CDR3 nucleotides: TGCGCCAGCAGCCCCCCCGGCGGAGGGAGGGATGAGCAGTTCTTC. It specifies CASSPPGGGRDEQFF.

In its sample, this clonotype was seen many times. The chain recombines TRBV7-9 with TRBJ1-1, with TRBD1 as a possible D gene (5 bases). The CDR3 has 11 residues. Per germline, CDR1 SEHNR and CDR2 FQNEAQ (reference sequence). V shed 5 bases and J shed 8 bases, with 9 bases lying between them. The CDR3 loop reads CASSVRAEAFF. CDR3 nucleotides: TGTGCCAGCAGCGTCAGGGCAGAAGCTTTCTTT.

This clonotype appeared many times. The chain recombines TRBV29-1 with TRBJ2-1, with 9 bases matching TRBD1. Germline V gene lookup returns CDR1 SQVTM and CDR2 ANQGSEA. The CDR3 totals 13 residues. V was pared by 3 bases and J by 4 bases, with 1 base of the junction left unmatched. CDR3 residues: CSVEGQGYNEQFF. Written as DNA, the CDR3 is TGCAGCGTTGAGGGACAGGGATACAATGAGCAGTTCTTC.

This clonotype has at least ten counts. The rearrangement joins TRBV6-5 to TRBJ1-3, with D possibly being TRBD1 (5 bases). The CDR3 runs to 16 residues. Per germline, CDR1 MNHEY and CDR2 SVGAGI. With 2 bases removed from V and 0 bases from J, the gap between germline ends came to 11 bases. The CDR3 DNA reads as TGTGCCAGCAGTTACGGGCAGGGTAACTCTGGAAACACCATATATTTT. Translation gives CASSYGQGNSGNTIYF.

In this sample, this clonotype turned up many times. The rearrangement joins TRBV28 to TRBJ2-3; D gene uncertain. Per the germline V gene, CDR1 is MDHEN and CDR2 is SYDVKM. This CDR3 region has 17 residues. The ends were cut back, 1 base at V and 5 bases at J, with 19 bases in the middle. CDR3 region: CASSLSHQTKGLDTQYF. The CDR3 DNA sequence: TGTGCCAGCAGTTTATCCCACCAAACGAAAGGATTAGATACGCAGTATTTT.

This clonotype was recorded once. This chain joins TRBV30 and TRBJ2-3; 8 bases line up with TRBD2. With V trimmed by 0 bases and J by 2 bases, 10 bases remained unmatched. This CDR3 has 17 amino acids. Germline values: CDR1 GTSNPN, CDR2 SVGIG (reference sequence). CDR3 sequence reads: CAWSVTLRGVVTDTQYF. The CDR3 DNA follows: TGTGCCTGGAGTGTCACGCTGCGGGGGGTGGTCACAGATACGCAGTATTTT. Based on the CDR3 plus reference TRBV30 and TRBJ2-3, the full variable domain is SQTIHQWPATLVQPVGSPLSLECTVEGTSNPNLYWYRQAAGRGLQLLFYSVGIGQISSEVPQNLSASRPQDRQFILSSKKLLLSDSGFYLCAWSVTLRGVVTDTQYFGPGTRLTVL.

This clonotype appeared many times. V gene TRBV2 combines with J gene TRBJ2-3; D is uncertain. Germline CDR1 and CDR2: SNHLY and FYNNEI. The ends were cut back, 8 bases at V and 5 bases at J, with 8 bases in the middle. The CDR3 is made up of 11 amino acids. The CDR3 sequence is CASVMGDTQYF. The CDR3 DNA reads TGTGCCAGCGTGATGGGAGATACGCAGTATTTT.

This clonotype came up many times. This rearrangement joins TRBV5-6 to TRBJ2-3, with D possibly being TRBD1 (7 bases). CDR1 is SGHDT and CDR2 is YYEEEE in the germline V gene. This CDR3 spans 15 amino acids. Deletions cut 4 bases from V and 2 bases from J, with 14 bases between. CDR3 nucleotides: TGTGCCAGCAGCCCGAGACAGGGACTCACAGATACGCAGTATTTT. Amino acids: CASSPRQGLTDTQYF. The full variable domain, its missing parts supplied by reference TRBV5-6 and TRBJ2-3, is DAGVTQSPTHLIKTRGQQVTLRCSPKSGHDTVSWYQQALGQGPQFIFQYYEEEERQRGNFPDRFSGHQFPNYSSELNVNALLLGDSALYLCASSPRQGLTDTQYFGPGTRLTVL.

This clonotype was observed many times. V and J are TRBV20-1 and TRBJ2-5, with a possible D match to TRBD1 (6 bases). Germline V gene lookup returns CDR1 DFQATT and CDR2 SNEGSKA (reference sequence). This CDR3 spans 14 amino acids. V was trimmed by 6 bases and J by 5 bases, leaving 19 bases between them. The CDR3 DNA sequence: TGCAGTGCGGGTTTTGGACAGTGGAGGGAGACCCAGTACTTC. It translates to CSAGFGQWRETQYF.

Many counts were recorded for this clonotype. The gene calls are TRBV2 and TRBJ2-7, with D maybe TRBD1 (5 bases). The CDR3 has 12 residues. Trimming removed 3 bases at V and 3 bases at J, with 6 bases between. Per germline, CDR1 SNHLY and CDR2 FYNNEI. The CDR3 reads CASSDRDYEQYF. Here the CDR3 DNA reads TGTGCCAGCAGTGACAGGGACTACGAGCAGTACTTC.

This clonotype was counted at least ten times. The chain recombines TRBV7-9 with TRBJ1-1; D is perhaps TRBD1 (6 bases). In germline, CDR1 is SEHNR, CDR2 FQNEAQ (reference sequence). This CDR3 is built from 15 residues. Trimming removed 2 bases from V and 0 bases from J, with 10 bases in between. The CDR3 DNA is TGTGCCAGCAGCTTAATTCAGGGGTTGAACACTGAAGCTTTCTTT. It encodes CASSLIQGLNTEAFF.

This clonotype turned up a few times. V and J are TRBV20-1 and TRBJ1-4; D gene uncertain. With 5 bases removed from V and 10 bases from J, the gap between germline ends came to 14 bases. The CDR3 has 12 residues. CDR1 and CDR2 (germline): DFQATT, SNEGSKA (reference sequence). CDR3 in DNA: TGCAGTGCTCCAGGACCAGGCGTAAAACTGTTTTTT. It translates to CSAPGPGVKLFF.

This clonotype has ten or more counts. The V call is TRBV12-3 or TRBV12-4, the J call TRBJ2-5; D ambiguous. V was pared by 2 bases and J by 3 bases, with 4 bases between. The CDR3 has 12 amino acids. The CDR3 loop reads CASSLSKETQYF. The CDR3 DNA sequence: TGTGCCAGCAGTTTATCGAAAGAGACCCAGTACTTC.

This clonotype showed up just a few times. The chain links TRBV20-1 to TRBJ1-2; TRBD1 might be the D (5 bases). The CDR3 consists of 16 residues. With 0 bases removed from V and 4 bases from J, the gap between germline ends came to 18 bases. The germline CDR1 and CDR2 sequences are DFQATT and SNEGSKA (reference sequence). The CDR3 bases are TGCAGTGCTAGAGAACCAGGGACCCTTCCTGGCTATGGCTACACCTTC. This gives the protein CSAREPGTLPGYGYTF.

In this sample, this clonotype turned up many times. In DNA, the CDR3 is TGTGCCAGCAGTTTTGGACCGTCCCGCTCCTATAATTCACCCCTCCACTTT. Residues: CASSFGPSRSYNSPLHF. The rearrangement joins TRBV12-3 or TRBV12-4 to TRBJ1-6; D unresolved. This CDR3 has 17 amino acids. V was cut by 3 bases and J by 0 bases, with 12 bases left in between.

This clonotype was recorded at least ten times. The chain is built from TRBV19 and TRBJ1-1, with D perhaps matching TRBD1 (5 bases). Trimming cost V 7 bases and J 3 bases, with 15 bases left between them. The germline V gene has CDR1 LNHDA and CDR2 SQIVND (reference sequence). The CDR3 totals 14 residues. In DNA, the CDR3 is TGTGCCAGTACCTGGACACTTACGGACACTGAAGCTTTCTTT. This sequence encodes CASTWTLTDTEAFF.

In its sample, this clonotype was seen many times. The chain employs TRBV5-1 and TRBJ2-1, with 12 bases matching TRBD1. This CDR3 is built from 15 residues. V dropped 2 bases and J dropped 6; count of bases not matched to a gene: 3. Germline CDR1 is SGHRS and CDR2 is YFSETQ. The CDR3 sequence is CASSLAGQGANEQFF. CDR3 DNA sequence: TGCGCCAGCAGCTTAGCGGGACAGGGGGCCAATGAGCAGTTCTTC.

This clonotype was seen repeatedly, ten times or more. This chain uses TRBV7-8 with TRBJ2-4; tentative D call: TRBD1 (6 bases). This CDR3 is built from 19 residues. The germline V gene has CDR1 SGHVS and CDR2 FQNEAQ. V lost 1 base, J lost 3 bases, and 22 bases lay in between. The CDR3 nucleotides read TGTGCCAGCAGCTTAGTGGGCGAGGGGGAGACCTGGGACAAAAACATTCAGTACTTC. As protein: CASSLVGEGETWDKNIQYF.

With regard to this clonotype: A read error may be the cause here, since a much bigger clone is one base away. CDR3 in amino acids: CASSPLGEDQPQHF. The DNA for the CDR3 is TGCGCCAGCAGCCCCCTAGGGGAGGACCAGCCCCAGCATTTT. V and J are TRBV4-1 and TRBJ1-5, with D possibly matching TRBD1 (5 bases). The V and J ends lost 4 bases and 7 bases respectively, with 14 bases between them. The CDR3 sequence is 14 residues long. Germline CDR1 and CDR2: MGHRA and YSYEKL.